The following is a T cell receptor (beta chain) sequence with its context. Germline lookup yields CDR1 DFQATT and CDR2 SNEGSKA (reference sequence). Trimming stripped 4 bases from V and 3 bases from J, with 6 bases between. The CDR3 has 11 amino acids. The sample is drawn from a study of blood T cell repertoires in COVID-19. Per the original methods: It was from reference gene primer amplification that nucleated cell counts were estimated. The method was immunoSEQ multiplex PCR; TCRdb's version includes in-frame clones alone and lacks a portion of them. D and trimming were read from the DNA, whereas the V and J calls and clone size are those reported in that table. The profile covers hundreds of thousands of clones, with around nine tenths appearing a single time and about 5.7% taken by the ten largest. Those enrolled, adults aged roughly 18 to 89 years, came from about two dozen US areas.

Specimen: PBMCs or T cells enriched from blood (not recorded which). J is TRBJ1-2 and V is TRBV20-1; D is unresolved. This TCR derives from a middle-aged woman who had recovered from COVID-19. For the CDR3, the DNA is TGCAGTGCTATTCCGGACTATGGCTACACCTTC. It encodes CSAIPDYGYTF.